A selection of T cell receptor beta chains follows, all from one sample in a study of T cell responses to AZD1222 COVID-19 vaccine. Profiled with immunoSEQ multiplex PCR; TCRdb holds only in-frame clones, not every one. The sample has approximately 120,000 clones; about 90% are singletons. The source was peripheral blood, collected 28 days after the second AZD1222 dose. The receptors come from an adult who received the AZD1222 COVID-19 vaccine. CDR3s leave out the opening cysteine and the closing phenylalanine or tryptophan.

>TRBJ2-2|TRBV7-8
ASTPVGVNGELF
>TRBJ1-4|TRBV7-9
ASSPRGRGTGLEKLF
>TRBJ1-5|TRBV6-2/TRBV6-3
ASSYKSPNQPQH
>TRBJ1-4|TRBV27
ASSSPAATNEKLF
>TRBJ1-5|TRBV7-6
ASSPFEGGYSNQPQH
>TRBJ2-7|TRBV5-1
ASSLAVSYEQY
>TRBJ2-5|TRBV19
ASSIGEGETQY
>TRBJ2-2|TRBV18
ASSPFFGANTGELF
>TRBJ2-7|TRBV7-2
ASSFDTGGPSYEQY
>TRBJ2-3|TRBV6-6
ASRSGPTDTQY
>TRBJ1-5|TRBV3-1/TRBV3-2
ARGGCDQPQH
>TRBJ1-5|TRBV20-1
SAWQPQH
>TRBJ2-7|TRBV19
ASSIDLGYEQY
>TRBJ1-2|TRBV6-5
ASSSPQTGNYGYT
>TRBJ1-1|TRBV12-3/TRBV12-4
ASSLARATEAF
>TRBJ1-6|TRBV28
ASTGRGYGSPLH
>TRBJ2-5|TRBV28
ASSLQGPVKTQY
>TRBJ2-1|TRBV7-3
ASSLTLLAGEQF
>TRBJ1-2|TRBV5-6
ASRPGGPGYGYT
>TRBJ1-5|TRBV10-3
AISESGPLNQPQH
>TRBJ2-3|TRBV24-1
ATSDLPLAGDTDTQY
>TRBJ2-2|TRBV19
ASSIVGGLDTGELF
>TRBJ1-4|TRBV28
ASKGLATNEKLF
>TRBJ2-7|TRBV19
ASSKRGGEAYEQY
>TRBJ1-4|TRBV9
ASSALDEKLF
>TRBJ1-1|TRBV18
ASSPQGIMNTEAF
>TRBJ1-1|TRBV19
ASSINGEAF
>TRBJ1-1|TRBV30
ACRGGPSNTEAF
>TRBJ2-2|TRBV27
ASSREQAGELF
>TRBJ2-1|TRBV27
ASSSSSGRVSYNEQF
>TRBJ2-7|TRBV7-9
ASSSPVAGTGGYEQY
>TRBJ2-1|TRBV27
ASSLRTGGEQF
>TRBJ1-2|TRBV12-3/TRBV12-4
ASQGGYGYGYT
>TRBJ2-1|TRBV4-2
ASSQDSSSGSRKPL
>TRBJ2-2|TRBV6-5
ASRPGARIPGELF
>TRBJ1-5|TRBV6-1
ASSEQGDQPQH
>TRBJ1-3|TRBV5-1
ASSLLGDSGNTIY